This entry features one T cell receptor (beta chain) sequence. CDR3 size: 15 residues. The V gene's germline CDR1 is SGDLS and CDR2 YYNGEE. V was trimmed by 3 bases and J by 1 base, leaving 10 bases between them. The sample originates from a study of blood T cell repertoires in COVID-19. Here immunoSEQ multiplex PCR was the method, and the copy in TCRdb shows in-frame clones only, minus some. The sample records roughly 200,000 clones, about 83% being singletons. The rearrangement uses TRBV9 and TRBJ2-2; possibly TRBD2 for D (5 bases). The sequenced sample consisted of PBMCs or T cells enriched from blood (not recorded which). The receptor was derived from a woman aged 45-65 years who had been exposed to COVID-19. This CDR3 is CASSGGRGNTGELFF. The CDR3 DNA is TGTGCCAGCAGCGGAGGACGGGGGAACACCGGGGAGCTGTTTTTT.